Included here is one T cell receptor (beta chain) sequence, with context. These data are taken from a study of T cell responses to AZD1222 COVID-19 vaccine. Germline V lookup: CDR1 MNHEY, CDR2 SVGAGI. With V trimmed by 7 bases and J by 4 bases, 7 bases remained unmatched. CDR3 size: 13 residues. The protocol was immunoSEQ multiplex PCR, while the TCRdb copy is restricted to in-frame clones and leaves out a portion. The data show about 170,000 clones, with roughly 89% seen just once and over 1.5% held by the top ten. The sequencing used peripheral blood, collected on day 0 of AZD1222 vaccination. This clonotype originated in an adult in good health. The rearrangement links TRBV6-5 to TRBJ2-7; TRBD1 matches at 7 bases. The CDR3 loop is CASTRQGKYEQYF. The DNA for the CDR3 is TGTGCCAGCACTAGACAGGGAAAGTACGAGCAGTACTTC.